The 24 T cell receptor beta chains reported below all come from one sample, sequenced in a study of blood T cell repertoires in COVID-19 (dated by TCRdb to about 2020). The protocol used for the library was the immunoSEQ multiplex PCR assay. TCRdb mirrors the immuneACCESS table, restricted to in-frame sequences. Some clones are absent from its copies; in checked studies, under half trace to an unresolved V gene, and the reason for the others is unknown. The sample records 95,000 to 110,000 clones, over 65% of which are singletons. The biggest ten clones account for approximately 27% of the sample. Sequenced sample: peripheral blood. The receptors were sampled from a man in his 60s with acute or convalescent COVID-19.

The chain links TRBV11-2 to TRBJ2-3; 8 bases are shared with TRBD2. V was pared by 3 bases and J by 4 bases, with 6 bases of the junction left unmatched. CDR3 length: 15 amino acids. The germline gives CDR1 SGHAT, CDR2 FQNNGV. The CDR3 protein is CASSFASGFADTQYF. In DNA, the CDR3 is TGTGCCAGCAGCTTCGCTAGCGGGTTTGCAGATACGCAGTATTTT.

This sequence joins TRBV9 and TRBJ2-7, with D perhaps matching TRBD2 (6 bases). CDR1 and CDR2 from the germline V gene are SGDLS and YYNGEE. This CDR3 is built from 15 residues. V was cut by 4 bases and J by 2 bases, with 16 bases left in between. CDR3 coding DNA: TGTGCCAGCAGCTCCCGATCTAGCGCTACCTACGAGCAGTACGTC. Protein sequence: CASSSRSSATYEQYV.

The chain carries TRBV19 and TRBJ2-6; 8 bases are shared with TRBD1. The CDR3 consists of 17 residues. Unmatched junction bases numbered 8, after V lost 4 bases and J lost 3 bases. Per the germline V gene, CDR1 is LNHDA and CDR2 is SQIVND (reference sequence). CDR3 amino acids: CASSNDRGFYGANVLTF. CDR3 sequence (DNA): TGTGCCAGTAGTAACGACAGGGGCTTTTATGGGGCCAACGTCCTGACTTTC.

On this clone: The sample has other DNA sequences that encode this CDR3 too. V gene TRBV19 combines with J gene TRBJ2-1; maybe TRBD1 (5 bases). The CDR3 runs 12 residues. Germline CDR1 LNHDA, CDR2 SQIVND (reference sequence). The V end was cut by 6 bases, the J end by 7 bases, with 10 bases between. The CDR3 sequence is CASRQGGNEQFF. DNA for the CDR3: TGTGCCAGTAGGCAGGGTGGAAATGAGCAGTTCTTC. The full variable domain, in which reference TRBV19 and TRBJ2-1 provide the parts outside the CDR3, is DGGITQSPKYLFRKEGQNVTLSCEQNLNHDAMYWYRQDPGQGLRLIYYSQIVNDFQKGDIAEGYSVSREKKESFPLTVTSAQKNPTAFYLCASRQGGNEQFFGPGTRLTVL.

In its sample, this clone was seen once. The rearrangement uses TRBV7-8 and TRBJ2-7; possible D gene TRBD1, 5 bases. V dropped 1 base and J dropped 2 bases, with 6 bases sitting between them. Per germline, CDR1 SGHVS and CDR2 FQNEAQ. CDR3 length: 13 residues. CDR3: CASSLGRAYEQYV. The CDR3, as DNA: TGTGCCAGCAGCTTAGGCAGGGCCTACGAGCAGTACGTC.

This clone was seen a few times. Here the CDR3 DNA reads TGTGCCAGCAGCCGTCCCGGGACTAGTGACACCGGGGAGCTGTTTTTT. Amino acid sequence: CASSRPGTSDTGELFF. The gene calls are TRBV7-9 and TRBJ2-2, with 8 bases matching TRBD2. V lost 5 bases, J lost 3 bases, and 8 bases stayed unmatched. Per germline, CDR1 SEHNR and CDR2 FQNEAQ (reference sequence). There are 16 residues in the CDR3. Looking up the rest from reference TRBV7-9 and TRBJ2-2 gives the full variable domain: DTGVSQNPRHKITKRGQNVTFRCDPISEHNRLYWYRQTLGQGPEFLTYFQNEAQLEKSRLLSDRFSAERPKGSFSTLEIQRTEQGDSAMYLCASSRPGTSDTGELFFGEGSRLTVL.

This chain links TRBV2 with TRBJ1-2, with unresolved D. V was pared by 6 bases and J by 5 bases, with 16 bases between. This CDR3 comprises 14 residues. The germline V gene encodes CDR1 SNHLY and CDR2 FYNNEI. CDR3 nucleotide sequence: TGTGCCAGCAGCCTTACCCTTCAGGTTTATGGCTACACCTTC. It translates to CASSLTLQVYGYTF.

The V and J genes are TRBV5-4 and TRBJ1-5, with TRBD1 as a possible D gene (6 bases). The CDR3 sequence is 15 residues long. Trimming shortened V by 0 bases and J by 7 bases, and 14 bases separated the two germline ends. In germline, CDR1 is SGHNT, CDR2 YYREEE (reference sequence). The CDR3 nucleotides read TGTGCCAGCAGCTTGGACACAGGGCCCAGCCAGCCCCAGCATTTT. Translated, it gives CASSLDTGPSQPQHF.

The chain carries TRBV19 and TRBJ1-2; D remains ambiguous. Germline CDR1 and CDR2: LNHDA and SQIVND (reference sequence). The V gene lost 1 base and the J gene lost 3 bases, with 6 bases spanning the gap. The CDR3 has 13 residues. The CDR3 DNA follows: TGTGCCAGTAGTATAGTGGCGGACTATGGCTACACCTTC. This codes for CASSIVADYGYTF. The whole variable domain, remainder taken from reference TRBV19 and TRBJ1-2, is DGGITQSPKYLFRKEGQNVTLSCEQNLNHDAMYWYRQDPGQGLRLIYYSQIVNDFQKGDIAEGYSVSREKKESFPLTVTSAQKNPTAFYLCASSIVADYGYTFGSGTRLTVV.

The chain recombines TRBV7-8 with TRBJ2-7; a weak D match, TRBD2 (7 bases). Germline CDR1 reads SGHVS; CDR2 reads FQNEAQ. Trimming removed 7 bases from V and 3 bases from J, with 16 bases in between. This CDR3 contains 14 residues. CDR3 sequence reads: CASTPRGGIYEQYF. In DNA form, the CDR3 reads TGTGCCAGCACCCCTAGGGGGGGCATCTACGAGCAGTACTTC.

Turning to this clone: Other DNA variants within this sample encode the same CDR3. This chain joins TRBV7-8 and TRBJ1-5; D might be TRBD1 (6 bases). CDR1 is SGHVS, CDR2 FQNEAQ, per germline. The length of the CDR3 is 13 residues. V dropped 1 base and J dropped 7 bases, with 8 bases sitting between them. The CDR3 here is CASSLDRDQPQHF. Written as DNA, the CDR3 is TGTGCCAGCAGCTTAGACAGGGACCAGCCCCAGCATTTT.

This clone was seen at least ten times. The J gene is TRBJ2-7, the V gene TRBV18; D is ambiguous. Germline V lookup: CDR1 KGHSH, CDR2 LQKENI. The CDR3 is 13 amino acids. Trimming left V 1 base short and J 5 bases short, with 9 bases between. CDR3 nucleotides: TGTGCCAGCTCACCACGCCCCCGGGACGAGCAGTACTTC. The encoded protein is CASSPRPRDEQYF.

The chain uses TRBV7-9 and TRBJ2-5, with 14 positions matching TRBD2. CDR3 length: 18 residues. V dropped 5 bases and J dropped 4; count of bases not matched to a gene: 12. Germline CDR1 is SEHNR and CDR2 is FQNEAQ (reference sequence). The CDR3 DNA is TGTGCCAGCAGCACCCGGACTAGCGGGAGGAGGGCTGGAGAGACCCAGTACTTC. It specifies CASSTRTSGRRAGETQYF. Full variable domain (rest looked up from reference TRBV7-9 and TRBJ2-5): DTGVSQNPRHKITKRGQNVTFRCDPISEHNRLYWYRQTLGQGPEFLTYFQNEAQLEKSRLLSDRFSAERPKGSFSTLEIQRTEQGDSAMYLCASSTRTSGRRAGETQYFGPGTRLLVL.

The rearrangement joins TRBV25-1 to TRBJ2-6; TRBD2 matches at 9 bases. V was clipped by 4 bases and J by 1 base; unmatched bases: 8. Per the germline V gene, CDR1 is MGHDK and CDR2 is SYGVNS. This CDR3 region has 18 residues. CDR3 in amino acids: CASSASSGEASGANVLTF. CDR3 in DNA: TGTGCCAGCAGTGCGTCTAGCGGGGAGGCATCTGGGGCCAACGTCCTGACTTTC.

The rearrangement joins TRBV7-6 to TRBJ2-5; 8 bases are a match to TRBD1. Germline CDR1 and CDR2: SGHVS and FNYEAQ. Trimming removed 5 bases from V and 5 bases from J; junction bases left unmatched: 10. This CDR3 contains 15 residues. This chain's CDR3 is CASSTLGQGRETQYF. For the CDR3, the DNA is TGTGCCAGCAGCACCCTAGGACAGGGCCGTGAGACCCAGTACTTC.

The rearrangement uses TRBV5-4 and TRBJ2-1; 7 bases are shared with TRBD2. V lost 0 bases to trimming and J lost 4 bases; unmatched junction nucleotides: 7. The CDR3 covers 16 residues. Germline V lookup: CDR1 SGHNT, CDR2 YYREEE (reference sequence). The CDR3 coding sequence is TGTGCCAGCAGCTTGGCCGCTGGCGGGAGTTACAATGAGCAGTTCTTC. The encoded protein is CASSLAAGGSYNEQFF. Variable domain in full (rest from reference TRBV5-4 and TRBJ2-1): ETGVTQSPTHLIKTRGQQVTLRCSSQSGHNTVSWYQQALGQGPQFIFQYYREEENGRGNFPPRFSGLQFPNYSSELNVNALELDDSALYLCASSLAAGGSYNEQFFGPGTRLTVL.

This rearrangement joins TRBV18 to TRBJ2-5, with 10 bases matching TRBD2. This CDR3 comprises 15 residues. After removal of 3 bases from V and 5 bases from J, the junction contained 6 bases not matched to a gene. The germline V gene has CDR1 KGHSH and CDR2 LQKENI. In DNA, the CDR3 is TGTGCCAGCTCACCGGCTAGCGGGAGCCTGGAGACCCAGTACTTC. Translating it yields CASSPASGSLETQYF.

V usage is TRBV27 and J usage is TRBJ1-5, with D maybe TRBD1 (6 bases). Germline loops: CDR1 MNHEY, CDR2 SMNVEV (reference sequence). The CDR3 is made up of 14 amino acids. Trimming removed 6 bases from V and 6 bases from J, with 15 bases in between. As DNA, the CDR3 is TGTGCCAGCAGCTCCCGCACAGGGTTTCAGCCCCAGCATTTT. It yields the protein CASSSRTGFQPQHF.

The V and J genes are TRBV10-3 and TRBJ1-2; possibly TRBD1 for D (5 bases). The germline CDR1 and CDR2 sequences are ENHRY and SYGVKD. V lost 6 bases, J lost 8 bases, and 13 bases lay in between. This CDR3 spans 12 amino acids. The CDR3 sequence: CAISGGGGGYTF. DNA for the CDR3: TGTGCCATCAGCGGGGGTGGCGGCGGCTACACCTTC.

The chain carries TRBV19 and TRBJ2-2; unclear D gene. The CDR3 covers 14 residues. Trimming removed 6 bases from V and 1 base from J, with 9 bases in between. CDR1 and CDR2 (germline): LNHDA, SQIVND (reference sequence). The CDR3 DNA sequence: TGTGCCAGTAGCCCAACGGTGAACACCGGGGAGCTGTTTTTT. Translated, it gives CASSPTVNTGELFF.

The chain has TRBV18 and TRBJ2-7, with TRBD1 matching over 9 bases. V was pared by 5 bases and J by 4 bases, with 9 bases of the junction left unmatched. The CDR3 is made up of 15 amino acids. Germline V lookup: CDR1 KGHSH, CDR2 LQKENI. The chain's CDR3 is CASSLTGQGGYEQYV. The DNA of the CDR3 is TGTGCCAGCTCATTGACGGGACAGGGAGGGTACGAGCAGTACGTC.

The CDR3, as DNA: TGCGCCAGCAGACTGGGACTAGCGGCGTACAATGAGCAGTTCTTC. Protein: CASRLGLAAYNEQFF. This sequence joins TRBV5-1 and TRBJ2-1, with 11 bases that match TRBD2. Germline V gives CDR1 SGHRS, CDR2 YFSETQ. The CDR3 loop spans 15 amino acids. Trimming took 5 bases from V and 4 from J; bases not matched to a gene: 5.

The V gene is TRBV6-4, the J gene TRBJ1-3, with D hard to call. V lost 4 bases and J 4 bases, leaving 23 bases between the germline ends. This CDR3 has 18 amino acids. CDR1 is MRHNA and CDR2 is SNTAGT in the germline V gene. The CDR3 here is CASSAPDEETNSGNTIYF. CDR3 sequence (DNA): TGTGCCAGCAGTGCCCCAGATGAGGAAACCAATTCAGGAAACACCATATATTTT.

The CDR3 DNA sequence: TGTGCCAGCAGCTGGGGCGGGAGAGAGACCCAGTACTTC. Its protein product is CASSWGGRETQYF. J is TRBJ2-5 and V is TRBV28; TRBD2 agrees at 7 bases. The length of the CDR3 is 13 residues. V trimming: 6 bases; J trimming: 4 bases; junction bases outside the gene matches: 5. The germline gives CDR1 MDHEN, CDR2 SYDVKM.